Listed here are 18 T cell receptor beta chains from one sample, sequenced in a study of metastatic and nonmetastatic thyroid tumors. Using MiXCR, TCRdb reanalyzed the PCR reads. The sample consists of fewer than 20,000 clones, approximately 28% of them appearing once. Each patient came to thyroid surgery without any prior treatment (of any kind). Input material: tumor tissue. These receptors came from a male donor with papillary thyroid cancer or a benign thyroid nodule (not recorded which). Some clones in this sample may be carry-over from other donors' samples.

This clone occurred a few times. V and J are TRBV6-1 and TRBJ1-1; D uncertain. Germline V gives CDR1 MNHNS, CDR2 SASEGT. V lost 7 bases and J 10 bases, leaving 16 bases between the germline ends. There are 12 residues in the CDR3. The CDR3 nucleotides are TGTGCCAGCAACAGTGCCTGGGGAGGAGCTTTCTTT. It codes for CASNSAWGGAFF.

The V and J genes are TRBV6-1 and TRBJ1-6; TRBD1 matches 10 bases. Losses at the gene ends were 4 bases for V and 10 bases for J; bases not matched to a gene: 7. The CDR3 runs 15 residues. Per the germline V gene, CDR1 is MNHNS and CDR2 is SASEGT. CDR3 bases: TGTGCCAGCAGTGGGGACAGGGGTGTAGGGTCACCCCTCCACTTT. Translated, it gives CASSGDRGVGSPLHF.

This clone was found a few times. The chain uses TRBV30 and TRBJ1-1, with no clear D. The CDR3 length is 11 residues. Germline V CDR1 and CDR2: GTSNPN, SVGIG (reference sequence). The V end lost 8 bases, the J end lost 1 base, and 8 bases lay between the germline ends. As DNA, the CDR3 is TGTGCCCAGCAGGAGAACACTGAAGCTTTCTTT. It specifies CAQQENTEAFF.

In its sample, this clone is large. V and J are TRBV5-1 and TRBJ1-1; TRBD1 aligns across 7 bases. The trim removed 3 bases at V and 0 bases at J, leaving 5 bases unmatched. CDR1 and CDR2 from the germline V gene are SGHRS and YFSETQ. The CDR3 runs to 15 residues. The CDR3 DNA reads as TGCGCCAGCAGCTCCTTACAGGGGATGAACACTGAAGCTTTCTTT. This gives the protein CASSSLQGMNTEAFF.

V gene TRBV5-1 combines with J gene TRBJ2-2; D is ambiguous. V lost 0 bases, J lost 6 bases, and 6 bases lay in between. Germline lookup yields CDR1 SGHRS and CDR2 YFSETQ. This CDR3 region has 13 residues. This CDR3 is CASSLVTSGELFF. In DNA form, the CDR3 reads TGCGCCAGCAGCTTGGTGACCTCCGGGGAGCTGTTTTTT. The full variable domain, with the rest looked up from reference TRBV5-1 and TRBJ2-2, is KAGVTQTPRYLIKTRGQQVTLSCSPISGHRSVSWYQQTPGQGLQFLFEYFSETQRNKGNFPGRFSGRQFSNSRSEMNVSTLELGDSALYLCASSLVTSGELFFGEGSRLTVL.

This clone is medium-sized within its sample. This chain links TRBV7-9 with TRBJ2-7; D ambiguous. Trimming cost V 5 bases and J 3 bases, with 8 bases left between them. There are 12 residues in the CDR3. Germline V CDR1 and CDR2: SEHNR, FQNEAQ (reference sequence). Here the CDR3 reads CASSLDNYEQYF. The CDR3 DNA reads TGTGCCAGCAGCCTAGACAACTACGAGCAGTACTTC.

This chain connects TRBV20-1 to TRBJ2-7, with 9 bases fitting TRBD2. Unmatched junction bases numbered 5, after V lost 2 bases and J lost 0 bases. This CDR3 spans 15 amino acids. The V gene's germline CDR1 is DFQATT and CDR2 SNEGSKA (reference sequence). The CDR3 loop is CSARPSSGASYEQYF. The CDR3 coding sequence is TGCAGTGCTAGACCCTCTAGCGGGGCCTCCTACGAGCAGTACTTC.

This clone came up a few times. The rearrangement uses TRBV5-8 and TRBJ1-5, with D uncertain. The CDR3 consists of 12 residues. V shed 0 bases and J shed 6 bases, with 4 bases lying between them. Per the germline V gene, CDR1 is SGHTS and CDR2 is YDEGEE. The chain's CDR3 is CASSLVGQPQHF. In DNA form, the CDR3 reads TGTGCCAGCAGCTTGGTGGGTCAGCCCCAGCATTTT.

This clone has a count of ten or more. J is TRBJ2-4 and V is TRBV19; 11 bases fit TRBD2. J lost 1 base, V lost 7 bases, and 3 bases had no gene match. CDR3 length equals 15 residues. Germline CDR1 is LNHDA and CDR2 is SQIVND (reference sequence). Written as DNA, the CDR3 is TGTGCCAGTACCCGGACTAGCGGGGCCAAAAACATTCAGTACTTC. Protein sequence: CASTRTSGAKNIQYF.

This rearrangement joins TRBV4-1 to TRBJ2-7; a possible D gene is TRBD1 (6 bases). Germline V gene sequence: CDR1 MGHRA, CDR2 YSYEKL. The V end was cut by 0 bases, the J end by 5 bases, with 11 bases between. There are 14 residues in the CDR3. The CDR3 bases are TGCGCCAGCAGCCAAGACAGGGGCCAAAACGAGCAGTACGTC. It yields the protein CASSQDRGQNEQYV.

The genes are TRBV7-2 and TRBJ2-7; D unclear. There are 14 residues in the CDR3. The V end was cut by 2 bases, the J end by 1 base, with 9 bases between. Per the germline V gene, CDR1 is SGHTA and CDR2 is FQGNSA. This CDR3 reads CASSLMGRSYEQYF. In DNA form, the CDR3 reads TGTGCCAGCAGCTTAATGGGTCGGTCCTACGAGCAGTACTTC.

By sample fraction, this clone is medium-sized. The chain couples TRBV6-5 to TRBJ1-2; TRBD1 is a possible D gene (6 bases). The CDR3 is 17 residues long. The germline V gene has CDR1 MNHEY and CDR2 SVGAGI. Trimming took off 0 bases at V and 1 base at J, with 15 bases between the two ends. CDR3 sequence: CASSYSAQTGLNYGYTF. The CDR3 DNA reads TGTGCCAGCAGTTACTCCGCTCAGACAGGCCTTAACTATGGCTACACCTTC.

This clone is termed medium-sized. The V call is TRBV19, the J call TRBJ2-1; 8 positions agree with TRBD2. The CDR3 sequence is 16 residues long. V shed 3 bases and J 6 bases; nucleotides not matched to a gene: 10. Looked up from germline, CDR1 is LNHDA and CDR2 is SQIVND (reference sequence). CDR3 coding DNA: TGTGCCAGTAGTATTTTACCAGCGGGAGTAGGCAATGAGCAGTTCTTC. It codes for CASSILPAGVGNEQFF.

This clone was found a few times. Germline is not matched at one junction end, which may reflect a read error. The chain combines TRBV19 with TRBJ1-1, with D possibly matching TRBD1 (5 bases). The CDR3 loop spans 11 amino acids. Germline CDR1 and CDR2: LNHDA and SQIVND (reference sequence). CDR3 region: CASGGNIEAFF. DNA of the CDR3: TGTGCCAGCGGGGGGAACATTGAAGCTTTCTTT. Full variable domain (rest looked up from reference TRBV19 and TRBJ1-1): DGGITQSPKYLFRKEGQNVTLSCEQNLNHDAMYWYRQDPGQGLRLIYYSQIVNDFQKGDIAEGYSVSREKKESFPLTVTSAQKNPTAFYLCASGGNIEAFFGQGTRLTVV.

The J gene is TRBJ2-3, the V gene TRBV6-1, with D hard to call. The CDR3 is 13 amino acids. V lost 5 bases to trimming and J lost 6 bases, with 12 bases between them. Per the germline V gene, CDR1 is MNHNS and CDR2 is SASEGT. CDR3 region: CASSKKVADTQYF. CDR3 nucleotide sequence: TGTGCCAGCAGTAAGAAGGTGGCCGATACGCAGTATTTT.

The J gene is TRBJ2-5, the V gene TRBV28, with D hard to call. The CDR3 sequence is 14 residues long. Trimming left V 8 bases short and J 0 bases short, with 13 bases between. CDR1 is MDHEN, CDR2 SYDVKM, per germline. Written as DNA, the CDR3 is TGTGCCAGCTCCCCACCCGGGTACCAAGAGACCCAGTACTTC. Protein product: CASSPPGYQETQYF.

The rearrangement uses TRBV11-2 and TRBJ1-3, with D possibly TRBD1 on 6 matching bases. Trimming cost V 0 bases and J 3 bases, with 12 bases left between them. The CDR3 has 16 residues. Germline loops: CDR1 SGHAT, CDR2 FQNNGV. The CDR3 DNA follows: TGTGCCAGCAGCTTAGATCCCACAGGGCATGGAAACACCATATATTTT. Translated: CASSLDPTGHGNTIYF. Full variable domain (rest looked up from reference TRBV11-2 and TRBJ1-3): EAGVAQSPRYKIIEKRQSVAFWCNPISGHATLYWYQQILGQGPKLLIQFQNNGVVDDSQLPKDRFSAERLKGVDSTLKIQPAKLEDSAVYLCASSLDPTGHGNTIYFGEGSWLTVV.

This clone was counted many times. The same CDR3 also results from other DNA sequences found in this sample. The chain links TRBV28 to TRBJ2-5; 9 nucleotides agree with TRBD1. J was trimmed by 5 bases and V by 6 bases; bases with no gene match: 4. CDR1 and CDR2 from the germline V gene are MDHEN and SYDVKM. CDR3 length: 13 amino acids. The CDR3, as DNA: TGTGCCAGCAGCTACAGGGGGCTGGAGACCCAGTACTTC. Translating gives CASSYRGLETQYF.